These T cell receptor beta chains were read from a single sample in a study of shared clonotypes between healthy human individuals. Data came from immunoSEQ multiplex PCR; TCRdb stores just in-frame clones and leaves some out. The table includes millions of clones, 90% to 95% detected once. Sequencing used naive CD4+ T cells from PBMCs. These receptors all stem from a young man in good health. Some clones in this sample may be carry-over from other donors' samples. The CDR3 runs from the conserved cysteine through the conserved F or W. The D gene is left open where the match is weak. Clone size is given for some rows only: seen once, a few or many times, or a class if the clone is expanded.

cdr3_nt: TGTGCCAGCAGTGAACAGGGCTACGAGCAGTACTTC
cdr3_aa: CASSEQGYEQYF
j_call: TRBJ2-7
d_call: NA
v_call: TRBV6-5
clone_size: NA

cdr3_nt: TGCGCCAGCAGCCAAGAAGGATCTAACACTGAAGCTTTCTTT
cdr3_aa: CASSQEGSNTEAFF
j_call: TRBJ1-1
d_call: NA
v_call: TRBV4-3
clone_size: once

cdr3_nt: TGTGCCAGCAGCTTAGCGCGGGACTACGAGCAGTACTTC
cdr3_aa: CASSLARDYEQYF
j_call: TRBJ2-7
d_call: NA
v_call: TRBV7-2
clone_size: NA

cdr3_nt: TGCAGTGCTAGTTTCTACAATGAGCAGTTCTTC
cdr3_aa: CSASFYNEQFF
j_call: TRBJ2-1
d_call: NA
v_call: TRBV20-1
clone_size: NA

cdr3_nt: TGTGCCAGCAGTTACTCGGCAGGGTCATCCTACGAGCAGTACTTC
cdr3_aa: CASSYSAGSSYEQYF
j_call: TRBJ2-7
d_call: NA
v_call: TRBV6-5
clone_size: NA

cdr3_nt: TGTGCCAGCAGCCGACCCTTCGCCGGGGAGCAGTACTTC
cdr3_aa: CASSRPFAGEQYF
j_call: TRBJ2-7
d_call: NA
v_call: TRBV4-2
clone_size: once

cdr3_nt: TGTGCCAGCAGCGTCTCGACTGAGCAGTTCTTC
cdr3_aa: CASSVSTEQFF
j_call: TRBJ2-1
d_call: NA
v_call: TRBV14
clone_size: NA

cdr3_nt: TGTGCCAGCAGACCCGGGCCGACCCCGTACGAGCAGTACTTC
cdr3_aa: CASRPGPTPYEQYF
j_call: TRBJ2-7
d_call: NA
v_call: TRBV28
clone_size: NA

cdr3_nt: TGTGCCAGCAGCTCCCAGCGGGGAACTACCTACGAGCAGTACTTC
cdr3_aa: CASSSQRGTTYEQYF
j_call: TRBJ2-7
d_call: TRBD2
v_call: TRBV7-2
clone_size: NA

cdr3_nt: TGTGCCAGCAGCTTAAGCATTCAGTACTTC
cdr3_aa: CASSLSIQYF
j_call: TRBJ2-4
d_call: NA
v_call: TRBV5-8
clone_size: NA

cdr3_nt: TGTGCCAGCAGCTTAGGGTGGGGGAATGAGCAGTTCTTC
cdr3_aa: CASSLGWGNEQFF
j_call: TRBJ2-1
d_call: NA
v_call: TRBV11-3
clone_size: NA